Each of the 14 T cell receptor beta chains below was sequenced from the same sample in a study of somatic mutations in cytotoxic T cells in rheumatoid arthritis (dated by TCRdb to 2017 to 2019). Receptors were amplified or captured by the immunoSEQ multiplex PCR assay. TCRdb took this table from immuneACCESS and kept in-frame rearrangements with V and J called. Such tables lack part of the clones; where checked against another copy, unresolved V genes explain under half of the gap, and the rest is unexplained. The sample has about 8,600 clones on record, over 70% of them singletons. Jointly, the top ten make up 35% to 40% of the sample. Sequenced sample: CD8+ T cells sorted from blood. These receptors all come from a woman aged 45-60 years in good health.

The CDR3: CASSSTFDRGLIEQFF. DNA of the CDR3: TGTGCCAGCAGCTCTACCTTTGACAGGGGGCTAATTGAGCAGTTCTTC. The chain employs TRBV7-9 and TRBJ2-1; 10 nucleotides align to TRBD1. The V gene's germline CDR1 is SEHNR and CDR2 FQNEAQ (reference sequence). CDR3 size: 16 residues. V lost 4 bases to trimming and J lost 9 bases; unmatched junction nucleotides: 12. The full variable domain, with the rest looked up from reference TRBV7-9 and TRBJ2-1, is DTGVSQNPRHKITKRGQNVTFRCDPISEHNRLYWYRQTLGQGPEFLTYFQNEAQLEKSRLLSDRFSAERPKGSFSTLEIQRTEQGDSAMYLCASSSTFDRGLIEQFFGPGTRLTVL.

This sequence joins TRBV11-3 and TRBJ2-3; 10 bases are shared with TRBD2. The CDR3 totals 15 residues. With 5 bases clipped from V and 4 bases from J, the junction kept 6 bases outside the gene matches. The germline V gene has CDR1 SGHNT and CDR2 YENEEA. In DNA form, the CDR3 reads TGTGCCAGCAGCCAACTAAGCGGGGGGGCAGATACGCAGTATTTT. Translation gives CASSQLSGGADTQYF.

The gene calls are TRBV11-3 and TRBJ2-1, with TRBD1 matching over 10 bases. The CDR3 covers 17 residues. Trimming cost V 0 bases and J 4 bases; bases outside gene matches: 6. Germline CDR1 reads SGHNT; CDR2 reads YENEEA. This CDR3 reads CASSLDPDRGLYNEQFF. In nucleotides, the CDR3 is TGTGCCAGCAGCTTAGATCCCGACAGGGGGCTTTACAATGAGCAGTTCTTC.

The chain couples TRBV2 to TRBJ2-3, with 7 bases fitting TRBD1. Germline-derived CDR1 and CDR2 are SNHLY and FYNNEI. Trimming cost V 6 bases and J 0 bases; bases outside gene matches: 9. The CDR3 contains 16 residues. The CDR3 DNA reads TGTGCCAGCAGAACAAACAGGGGAATAAGCACAGATACGCAGTATTTT. Its translation: CASRTNRGISTDTQYF.

The CDR3: CASSLSAGGDEQFF. For the CDR3, the DNA is TGTGCCAGCAGCTTATCGGCAGGGGGAGATGAGCAGTTCTTC. The chain couples TRBV7-3 to TRBJ2-1, with 7 nucleotides matching TRBD1. Germline V gene data show CDR1 as SGHTA and CDR2 as FQGTGA. The CDR3 has 14 residues. V shed 2 bases and J 8 bases; nucleotides not matched to a gene: 6. Full variable domain (outside the CDR3, taken from reference TRBV7-3 and TRBJ2-1): GAGVSQTPSNKVTEKGKYVELRCDPISGHTALYWYRQSLGQGPEFLIYFQGTGAADDSGLPNDRFFAVRPEGSVSTLKIQRTERGDSAVYLCASSLSAGGDEQFFGPGTRLTVL.

CDR3 nucleotide sequence: TGCGCCAGCAGCCAAGATGTCGGGGGGCCCAACACTGAAGCTTTCTTT. It codes for CASSQDVGGPNTEAFF. The rearrangement uses TRBV4-3 and TRBJ1-1; possible D gene TRBD1, 6 bases. The CDR3 runs 16 residues. The ends were cut back, 0 bases at V and 2 bases at J, with 13 bases in the middle. Germline-derived CDR1 and CDR2 are LGHNA and YSLEER.

This clone was detected a few times. The rearrangement joins TRBV7-6 to TRBJ1-1; D gene unclear. This CDR3 has 13 residues. Trimming cost V 4 bases and J 1 base, with 7 bases left between them. Germline-derived CDR1 and CDR2 are SGHVS and FNYEAQ. CDR3 bases: TGTGCCAGCAGCTCCAACAGGAACACTGAAGCTTTCTTT. Protein: CASSSNRNTEAFF.

This rearrangement joins TRBV6-1 to TRBJ1-2; D is undetermined. This CDR3 region has 14 residues. Trimming pared 3 bases from V and 2 bases from J, leaving 10 bases between. The germline CDR1 and CDR2 sequences are MNHNS and SASEGT. CDR3 in amino acids: CASSDGLENYGYTF. The CDR3 nucleotides read TGTGCCAGCAGTGATGGATTGGAGAACTATGGCTACACCTTC.

This clone has more than one count but fewer than ten. The CDR3 DNA sequence: TGCGCCAGCAGCCAAGATCCCACGGGACAGACGGACTATGGCTACACCTTC. This gives the protein CASSQDPTGQTDYGYTF. The rearrangement joins TRBV4-1 to TRBJ1-2, with 7 bases matching TRBD1. CDR1 MGHRA and CDR2 YSYEKL come from the germline V gene. Trimming took 0 bases from V and 3 from J; bases not matched to a gene: 10. The CDR3 contains 17 residues.

This clone is a singleton in its sample. In DNA, the CDR3 is TGTGCCTGTTACAAAGGGACAGTCTCTGGAAACACCATATATTTT. Translating gives CACYKGTVSGNTIYF. This chain links TRBV30 with TRBJ1-3; 7 bases line up with TRBD1. Looked up from germline, CDR1 is GTSNPN and CDR2 is SVGIG (reference sequence). The CDR3 spans 15 residues. The V segment lost 6 bases and the J segment 0 bases; nucleotides outside the gene matches: 8.

The chain combines TRBV9 with TRBJ1-5; D possibly corresponds to TRBD1 (6 bases). From germline, CDR1 is SGDLS and CDR2 YYNGEE. This CDR3 has 14 amino acids. Trimming pared 0 bases from V and 6 bases from J, leaving 10 bases between. In DNA, the CDR3 is TGTGCCAGCAGCGTAGGGGGCAGGGGTCAGCCCCAGCATTTT. Amino acid sequence: CASSVGGRGQPQHF.

The chain has TRBV10-3 and TRBJ1-1; 8 bases match TRBD1. The V gene's germline CDR1 is ENHRY and CDR2 SYGVKD. This CDR3 is built from 13 residues. J gave up 8 bases and V 8 bases, and 10 bases lay outside the gene matches. CDR3 sequence (DNA): TGTGCCATCGGCGAGGGGACAGGCGGAGAAGCTTTCTTT. Residues: CAIGEGTGGEAFF.

The V call is TRBV4-3, the J call TRBJ1-1; 7 nucleotides match TRBD1. Trimming cost V 1 base and J 4 bases; bases outside gene matches: 3. Per germline, CDR1 LGHNA and CDR2 YSLEER. CDR3 length: 14 amino acids. The CDR3 loop reads CASSQGQGGTEAFF. The CDR3 DNA follows: TGCGCCAGCAGCCAAGGACAGGGCGGCACTGAAGCTTTCTTT.

The chain couples TRBV5-5 to TRBJ2-2; the D gene is possibly TRBD1 (6 bases). Germline V gives CDR1 SGHKS, CDR2 YYEKEE (reference sequence). Trimming pared 6 bases from V and 4 bases from J, leaving 16 bases between. The CDR3 extends over 15 amino acids. The CDR3 nucleotides read TGTGCCAGCACCCTTTGGGACATTGGCACCGGGGAGCTGTTTTTT. Translated, it gives CASTLWDIGTGELFF.